Each of the 20 T cell receptor beta chains below was sequenced from the same sample in a study of control samples from healthy donors and cancer patients. TCRdb keeps only in-frame clones here, not all; method: immunoSEQ multiplex PCR. This table holds over 150,000 clones, 90% found once. The specimen was blood. These receptors were taken from a woman aged 50 to 60 in good health.

The rearrangement joins TRBV19 to TRBJ1-6; 8 nucleotides align to TRBD1. CDR1 and CDR2 from the germline V gene are LNHDA and SQIVND (reference sequence). The ends lost 0 bases at V and 12 bases at J; junction bases unmatched: 13. The CDR3 spans 17 residues. The CDR3 loop is CASSIDLFSGQGLPLHF. The CDR3 nucleotides read TGTGCCAGTAGTATAGATCTCTTTTCCGGACAGGGTTTACCCCTCCACTTT. Variable domain in full (rest from reference TRBV19 and TRBJ1-6): DGGITQSPKYLFRKEGQNVTLSCEQNLNHDAMYWYRQDPGQGLRLIYYSQIVNDFQKGDIAEGYSVSREKKESFPLTVTSAQKNPTAFYLCASSIDLFSGQGLPLHFGNGTRLTVT.

This rearrangement joins TRBV15 to TRBJ1-1; D gene unclear. CDR3 size: 14 residues. Trimming stripped 0 bases from V and 3 bases from J, with 8 bases between. Germline CDR1 and CDR2: LNHNV and YYDKDF (reference sequence). The CDR3 here is CATSRDRRDTEAFF. DNA of the CDR3: TGTGCCACCAGCAGAGACCGAAGAGACACTGAAGCTTTCTTT.

This clone was observed a handful of times. The CDR3 sequence: CASSIAGNGYTF. CDR3 coding DNA: TGTGCCAGTAGTATAGCAGGGAATGGCTACACCTTC. V usage is TRBV19 and J usage is TRBJ1-2; the D gene is possibly TRBD1 (5 bases). This CDR3 has 12 amino acids. Trimming took off 1 base at V and 6 bases at J, with 6 bases between the two ends. Germline V gene lookup returns CDR1 LNHDA and CDR2 SQIVND (reference sequence).

The CDR3 coding sequence is TGCAGCGTTGCCCCGCACAATGAGCAGTTCTTC. It translates to CSVAPHNEQFF. The V and J genes are TRBV29-1 and TRBJ2-1; unclear D gene. There are 11 residues in the CDR3. Trimming removed 4 bases from V and 5 bases from J, with 6 bases in between. CDR1 and CDR2 from the germline V gene are SQVTM and ANQGSEA.

The rearrangement uses TRBV9 and TRBJ2-3, with 9 bases that match TRBD2. The junction had 10 bases not matched to a gene; V was cut back by 3 bases and J by 2 bases. CDR3 length equals 17 residues. Germline V gene lookup returns CDR1 SGDLS and CDR2 YYNGEE. CDR3 sequence (DNA): TGTGCCAGCAGCGCCCCTTGGGTAGCGGGAGCCACAGATACGCAGTATTTT. Encoded protein: CASSAPWVAGATDTQYF.

The genes are TRBV18 and TRBJ2-5; D unresolved. V was cut by 2 bases and J by 2 bases, with 6 bases left in between. Germline V gene lookup returns CDR1 KGHSH and CDR2 LQKENI. The CDR3 runs 13 residues. As DNA, the CDR3 is TGTGCCAGCTCACCAAGGCAGCAAGAGACCCAGTACTTC. Translated, it gives CASSPRQQETQYF.

V is TRBV6-5 and J is TRBJ2-4, with D possibly being TRBD2 (6 bases). This CDR3 comprises 16 residues. Germline values: CDR1 MNHEY, CDR2 SVGAGI. V lost 2 bases and J lost 0, with 11 bases in between. Written as DNA, the CDR3 is TGTGCCAGCAGTTACGGGGGTAGCGGAGCCAAAAACATTCAGTACTTC. Translated, it gives CASSYGGSGAKNIQYF.

This chain links TRBV19 with TRBJ1-1; 7 bases are shared with TRBD1. The V gene end was trimmed by 3 bases and the J gene end by 5 bases; junction bases not matched to a gene: 6. The CDR3 runs 14 residues. The germline gives CDR1 LNHDA, CDR2 SQIVND (reference sequence). CDR3 DNA sequence: TGTGCCAGTAGTATGTTGTCAGGGGGGACTGAAGCTTTCTTT. It yields the protein CASSMLSGGTEAFF.

The gene calls are TRBV30 and TRBJ1-2; D unclear. The V gene lost 5 bases and the J gene lost 2 bases, with 21 bases spanning the gap. The germline CDR1 and CDR2 sequences are GTSNPN and SVGIG (reference sequence). There are 16 residues in the CDR3. Here the CDR3 reads CAWDDSLGLINYGYTF. As DNA, the CDR3 is TGTGCCTGGGATGATTCACTAGGGCTTATAAACTATGGCTACACCTTC. Full variable domain (remainder filled in from reference TRBV30 and TRBJ1-2): SQTIHQWPATLVQPVGSPLSLECTVEGTSNPNLYWYRQAAGRGLQLLFYSVGIGQISSEVPQNLSASRPQDRQFILSSKKLLLSDSGFYLCAWDDSLGLINYGYTFGSGTRLTVV.

This chain joins TRBV5-1 and TRBJ2-1; 12 positions match TRBD2. V shed 3 bases and J 0 bases; nucleotides not matched to a gene: 13. Germline lookup yields CDR1 SGHRS and CDR2 YFSETQ. This CDR3 is built from 20 residues. The CDR3 sequence is CASSSRLAGESASSYNEQFF. In nucleotides, the CDR3 is TGCGCCAGCAGCTCCCGACTAGCGGGAGAATCGGCCAGCTCCTACAATGAGCAGTTCTTC.

The chain joins TRBV4-3 to TRBJ2-3; the D is unclear. The germline gives CDR1 LGHNA, CDR2 YSLEER. The CDR3 runs 15 residues. Trimming took off 1 base at V and 0 bases at J, with 8 bases between the two ends. DNA for the CDR3: TGCGCCAGCAGCCAAGGAGAACTTAGCACAGATACGCAGTATTTT. Its translation is CASSQGELSTDTQYF.

This clone was detected a few times. The chain is built from TRBV6-5 and TRBJ1-3; 12 nucleotides line up with TRBD1. J lost 8 bases, V lost 6 bases, and 2 bases had no gene match. The CDR3 runs 13 residues. Germline lookup yields CDR1 MNHEY and CDR2 SVGAGI. DNA for the CDR3: TGTGCCAGCAGACGGGACAGGGGGCACACCATATATTTT. Protein sequence: CASRRDRGHTIYF.

The chain has TRBV7-2 and TRBJ1-1; no clear D gene. CDR1 and CDR2 (germline): SGHTA, FQGNSA. The germline V and J ends were trimmed by 2 bases and 5 bases, with 12 bases remaining between them. The CDR3 loop spans 14 amino acids. CDR3 nucleotides: TGTGCCAGCAGCTTAAGCGGCCCCGTTACTGAAGCTTTCTTT. Protein product: CASSLSGPVTEAFF.

This clone was counted a single time. This chain joins TRBV14 and TRBJ2-7; 7 positions match TRBD1. The CDR3 is 16 residues long. Losses at the gene ends were 2 bases for V and 3 bases for J; bases not matched to a gene: 10. Per germline, CDR1 SGHDN and CDR2 FVKESK. In DNA form, the CDR3 reads TGTGCCAGCAGCCAAAACACAGGGGTGAGGAACTACGAGCAGTACTTC. Amino acids: CASSQNTGVRNYEQYF. Together with reference TRBV14 and TRBJ2-7, the CDR3 gives the full variable domain: EAGVTQFPSHSVIEKGQTVTLRCDPISGHDNLYWYRRVMGKEIKFLLHFVKESKQDESGMPNNRFLAERTGGTYSTLKVQPAELEDSGVYFCASSQNTGVRNYEQYFGPGTRLTVT.

The rearrangement links TRBV6-5 to TRBJ1-3, with D maybe TRBD1 (5 bases). The length of the CDR3 is 13 residues. Trimming shortened V by 8 bases and J by 4 bases, and 12 bases separated the two germline ends. Germline CDR1 is MNHEY and CDR2 is SVGAGI. DNA of the CDR3: TGTGCCAGCCGACAGTTAGCCGGAAACACCATATATTTT. This translates into CASRQLAGNTIYF.

The CDR3 DNA follows: TGTGCCAGCAGTTTATCCCTCAGTGAGCAGTTCTTC. Protein: CASSLSLSEQFF. This sequence joins TRBV28 and TRBJ2-1; no reliable D call. The CDR3 runs 12 residues. CDR1 and CDR2 from the germline V gene are MDHEN and SYDVKM. Deletions cut 1 base from V and 9 bases from J, with 7 bases between.

The V gene is TRBV16, the J gene TRBJ1-2; D not certain. Germline lookup yields CDR1 KGHSY and CDR2 FQNENV. The CDR3 has 13 residues. V shed 5 bases and J shed 2 bases, with 9 bases lying between them. The CDR3 loop reads CASSDRPNYGYTF. CDR3 nucleotide sequence: TGTGCCAGCAGCGACCGGCCCAACTATGGCTACACCTTC.

The chain employs TRBV27 and TRBJ1-1; tentatively, D is TRBD1 (6 bases). The V end lost 6 bases, the J end lost 1 base, and 12 bases lay between the germline ends. Germline assignment: CDR1 MNHEY and CDR2 SMNVEV (reference sequence). The CDR3 sequence is 14 residues long. CDR3 in DNA: TGTGCCAGCAGCCAATTACAGGGGAACACTGAAGCTTTCTTT. Translated: CASSQLQGNTEAFF.

The rearrangement joins TRBV6-6 to TRBJ1-1, with D uncertain. Deletions cut 0 bases from V and 5 bases from J, with 10 bases between. From germline, CDR1 is MNHNY and CDR2 SVGAGI (reference sequence). The CDR3 is 14 residues long. CDR3 amino acids: CASSYSQEGTEAFF. The CDR3 bases are TGTGCCAGCAGTTACTCCCAGGAGGGAACTGAAGCTTTCTTT.

This sequence joins TRBV18 and TRBJ2-2, with TRBD2 as a possible D gene (5 bases). The germline V gene encodes CDR1 KGHSH and CDR2 LQKENI. The CDR3 consists of 16 residues. Trimming took off 8 bases at V and 0 bases at J, with 16 bases between the two ends. The CDR3 DNA is TGTGCCAGCCCAAGCGGCGGATCAACGAACACCGGGGAGCTGTTTTTT. It is translated as CASPSGGSTNTGELFF. Drawing the rest from reference TRBV18 and TRBJ2-2, the complete variable domain is NAGVMQNPRHLVRRRGQEARLRCSPMKGHSHVYWYRQLPEEGLKFMVYLQKENIIDESGMPKERFSAEFPKEGPSILRIQQVVRGDSAAYFCASPSGGSTNTGELFFGEGSRLTVL.